The following is a T cell receptor (beta chain) sequence with its context. In the naive CD8 group, cells lacked CD45RO and were positively selected for CCR7, so terminally differentiated effector memory CD45RA+ cells were left out. Assay used: immunoSEQ multiplex PCR; TCRdb lists only in-frame clones, some missing. This repertoire shows roughly 650,000 clones, about 96% found once; its top ten account for roughly 0.1%. The data derive from a study of shared clonotypes between healthy human individuals. Trimming at V came to 5 bases and at J to 0 bases, leaving 5 bases not matched to a gene. The germline gives CDR1 MDHEN, CDR2 SYDVKM. The length of the CDR3 is 15 residues.

The material sequenced was naive CD8+ T cells sorted from blood. The receptor's source is a woman in her twenties or thirties in good health. The J gene is TRBJ1-1, the V gene TRBV28, with 8 positions matching TRBD1. CDR3 bases: TGTGCCAGCAGTCAGACAGGGGTAATGAACACTGAAGCTTTCTTT. This encodes CASSQTGVMNTEAFF.